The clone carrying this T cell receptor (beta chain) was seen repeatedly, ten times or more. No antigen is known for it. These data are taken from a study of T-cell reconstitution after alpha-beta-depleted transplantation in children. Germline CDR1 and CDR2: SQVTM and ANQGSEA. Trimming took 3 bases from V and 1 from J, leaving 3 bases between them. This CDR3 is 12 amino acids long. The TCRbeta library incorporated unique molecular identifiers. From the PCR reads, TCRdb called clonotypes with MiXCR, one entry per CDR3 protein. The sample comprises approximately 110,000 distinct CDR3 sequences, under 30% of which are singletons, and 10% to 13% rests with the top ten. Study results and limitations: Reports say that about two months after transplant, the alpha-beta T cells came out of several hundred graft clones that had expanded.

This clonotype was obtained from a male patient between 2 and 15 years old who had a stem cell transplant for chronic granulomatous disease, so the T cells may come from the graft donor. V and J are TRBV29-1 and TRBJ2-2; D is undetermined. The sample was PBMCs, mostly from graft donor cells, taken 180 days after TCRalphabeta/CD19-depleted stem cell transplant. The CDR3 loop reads CSVDVNTGELFF. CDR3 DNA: TGCAGCGTTGATGTGAACACCGGGGAGCTGTTTTTT.